The T cell receptor (beta chain) described here comes from a study of T cells in Graves' hyperthyroidism and ophthalmopathy. Study conclusions and caveats: Within blood appeared most thyroid clonotypes that had expanded above 0.001.

Germline CDR1 is MNHNS and CDR2 is SASEGT. CDR3 length: 13 amino acids. J gave up 4 bases and V 10 bases, and 8 bases lay outside the gene matches. Template material for amplifying TCR beta CDR3 regions consisted of RNA transcripts. Using the HTBI primer set, a first-round RT-PCR was run on the TCR CDR3. TCRdb recomputed calls from the multiplex PCR reads with MiXCR, one row per CDR3 protein. The sample lists approximately 610,000 distinct CDR3 sequences, 16% occurring once. This clonotype was observed at least ten times. Antigen: not known. Criteria for exclusion of patients were uncontrolled infection, other autoimmune disease, pregnancy or lactation.

This clonotype was obtained from a young woman with Graves' hyperthyroidism. Sequences were obtained from blood. The rearrangement joins TRBV6-1 to TRBJ2-7; 9 positions match TRBD2. The CDR3 DNA is TGTGCCACACGCGGACTAGCGTCTTACGAGCAGTACTTC. This gives the protein CATRGLASYEQYF.